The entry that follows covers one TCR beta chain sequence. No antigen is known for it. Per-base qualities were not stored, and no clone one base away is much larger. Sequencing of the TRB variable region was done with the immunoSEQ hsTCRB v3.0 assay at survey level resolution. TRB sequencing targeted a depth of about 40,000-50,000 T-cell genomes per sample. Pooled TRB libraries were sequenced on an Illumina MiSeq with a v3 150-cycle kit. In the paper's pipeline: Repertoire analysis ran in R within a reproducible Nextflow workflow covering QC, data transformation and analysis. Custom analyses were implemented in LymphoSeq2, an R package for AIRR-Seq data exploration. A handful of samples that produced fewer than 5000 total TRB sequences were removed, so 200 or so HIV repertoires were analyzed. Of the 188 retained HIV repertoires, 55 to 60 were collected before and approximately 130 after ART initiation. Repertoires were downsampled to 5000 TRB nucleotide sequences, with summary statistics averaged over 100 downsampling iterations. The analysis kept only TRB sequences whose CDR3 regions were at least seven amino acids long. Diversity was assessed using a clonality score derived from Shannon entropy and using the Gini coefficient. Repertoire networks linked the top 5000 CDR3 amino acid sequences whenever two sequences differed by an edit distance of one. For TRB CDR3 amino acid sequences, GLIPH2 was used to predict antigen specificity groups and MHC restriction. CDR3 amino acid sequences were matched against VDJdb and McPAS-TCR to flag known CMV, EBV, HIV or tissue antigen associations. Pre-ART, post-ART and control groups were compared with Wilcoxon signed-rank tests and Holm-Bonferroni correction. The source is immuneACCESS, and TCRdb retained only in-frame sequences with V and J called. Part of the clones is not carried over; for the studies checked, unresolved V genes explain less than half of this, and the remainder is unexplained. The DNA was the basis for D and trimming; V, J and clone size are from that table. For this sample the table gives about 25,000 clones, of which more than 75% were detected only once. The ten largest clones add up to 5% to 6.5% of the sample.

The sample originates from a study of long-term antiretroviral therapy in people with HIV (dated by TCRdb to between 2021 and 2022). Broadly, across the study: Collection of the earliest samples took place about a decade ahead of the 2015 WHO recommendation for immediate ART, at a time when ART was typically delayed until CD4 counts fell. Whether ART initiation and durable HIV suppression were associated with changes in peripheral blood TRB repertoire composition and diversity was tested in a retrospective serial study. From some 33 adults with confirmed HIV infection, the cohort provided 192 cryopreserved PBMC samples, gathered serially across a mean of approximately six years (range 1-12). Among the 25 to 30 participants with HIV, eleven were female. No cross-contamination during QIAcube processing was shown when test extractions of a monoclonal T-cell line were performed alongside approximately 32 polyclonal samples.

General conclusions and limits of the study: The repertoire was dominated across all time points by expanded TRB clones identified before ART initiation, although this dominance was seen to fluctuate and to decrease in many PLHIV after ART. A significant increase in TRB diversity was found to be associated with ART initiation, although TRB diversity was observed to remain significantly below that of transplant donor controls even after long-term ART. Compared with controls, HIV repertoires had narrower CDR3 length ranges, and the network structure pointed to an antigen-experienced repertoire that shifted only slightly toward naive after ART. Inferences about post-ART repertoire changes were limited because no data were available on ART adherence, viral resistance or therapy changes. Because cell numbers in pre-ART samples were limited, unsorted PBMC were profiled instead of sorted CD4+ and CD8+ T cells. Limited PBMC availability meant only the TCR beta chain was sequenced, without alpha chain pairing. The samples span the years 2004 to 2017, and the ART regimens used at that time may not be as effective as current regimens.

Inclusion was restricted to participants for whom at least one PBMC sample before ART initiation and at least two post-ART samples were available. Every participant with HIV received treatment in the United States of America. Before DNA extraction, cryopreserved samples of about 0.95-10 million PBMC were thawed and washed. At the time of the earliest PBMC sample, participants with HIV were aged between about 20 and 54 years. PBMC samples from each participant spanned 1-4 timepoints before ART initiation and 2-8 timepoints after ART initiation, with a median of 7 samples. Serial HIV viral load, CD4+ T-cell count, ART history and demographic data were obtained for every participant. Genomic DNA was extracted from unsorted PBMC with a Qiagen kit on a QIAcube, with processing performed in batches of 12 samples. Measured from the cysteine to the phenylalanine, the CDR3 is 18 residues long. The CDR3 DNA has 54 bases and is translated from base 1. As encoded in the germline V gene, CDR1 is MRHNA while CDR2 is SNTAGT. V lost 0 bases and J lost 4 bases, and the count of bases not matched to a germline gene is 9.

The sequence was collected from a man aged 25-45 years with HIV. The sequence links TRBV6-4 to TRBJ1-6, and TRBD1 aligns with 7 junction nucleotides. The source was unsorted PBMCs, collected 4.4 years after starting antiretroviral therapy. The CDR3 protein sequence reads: CASSDSPLGTAYNSPLHF. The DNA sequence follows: TGTGCCAGCAGTGACTCGCCACTCGGGACAGCGTATAATTCACCCCTCCACTTT.